The 19 T cell receptor beta chains below were found in one sample sequenced in a study of spatial heterogeneity in lung cancer. TCRdb re-called the 5' RACE reads with MiXCR, one entry per CDR3 protein. The table includes under 150,000 distinct CDR3 sequences, under 14% detected once. Time point of the sample: blood at routine non-recurrence follow-up after resection. Sample: PBMCs, taken at follow-up. The origin of the receptors is a female donor with early-stage non-small cell lung cancer.

The rearrangement links TRBV27 to TRBJ1-4; possible D gene TRBD1, 5 bases. The germline V and J ends were trimmed by 6 bases and 0 bases, with 23 bases remaining between them. From germline, CDR1 is MNHEY and CDR2 SMNVEV (reference sequence). The CDR3 has 19 amino acids. The CDR3 DNA reads as TGTGCCAGCAGCCTTAAGGGATACAGGCTGCGGGCAACTAATGAAAAACTGTTTTTT. Translating it yields CASSLKGYRLRATNEKLFF.

This clonotype was detected a few times. V and J are TRBV28 and TRBJ1-6; D is unresolved. Germline V gene data show CDR1 as MDHEN and CDR2 as SYDVKM. Between the trimmed V and J ends, which lost 8 bases and 9 bases, there was a span of 14 bases. CDR3 length: 13 residues. DNA of the CDR3: TGTGCCAGCCATAAACAGTCGCTTTCACCCCTCCACTTT. This codes for CASHKQSLSPLHF. Combining the CDR3 with reference TRBV28 and TRBJ1-6 gives the whole variable domain DVKVTQSSRYLVKRTGEKVFLECVQDMDHENMFWYRQDPGLGLRLIYFSYDVKMKEKGDIPEGYSVSREKKERFSLILESASTNQTSMYLCASHKQSLSPLHFGNGTRLTVT.

The V gene is TRBV6-6, the J gene TRBJ2-7; TRBD2 matches 9 bases. The junction had 11 bases not matched to a gene; V was cut back by 7 bases and J by 4 bases. The CDR3 contains 15 residues. From germline, CDR1 is MNHNY and CDR2 SVGAGI (reference sequence). CDR3 sequence reads: CASIQAGGPWYEQYF. DNA of the CDR3: TGTGCCAGCATCCAGGCGGGAGGGCCGTGGTACGAGCAGTACTTC.

The table lists this clonotype with many counts. The chain links TRBV28 to TRBJ2-1; possibly TRBD2 for D (5 bases). This CDR3 is 12 amino acids long. The germline gives CDR1 MDHEN, CDR2 SYDVKM. Trimming pared 2 bases from V and 7 bases from J, leaving 6 bases between. For the CDR3, the DNA is TGTGCCAGCAGTTTACCGGGGAATGAGCAGTTCTTC. It codes for CASSLPGNEQFF.

This clonotype has a handful of counts. The chain combines TRBV12-3 or TRBV12-4 with TRBJ2-3, with a weak D call TRBD1 (6 bases). The CDR3 runs 17 residues. With 3 bases removed from V and 2 bases from J, the gap between germline ends came to 18 bases. The CDR3 nucleotides are TGTGCCAGCAGTTTGTTTGGAGGACAGAAAATCACAGATACGCAGTATTTT. Translation gives CASSLFGGQKITDTQYF.

This clonotype was observed a few times. CDR3 sequence (DNA): TGTGCCAGTAATCTTGGGGGGAGGGCCACTGAGACCCAGTACTTC. Protein sequence: CASNLGGRATETQYF. The gene calls are TRBV19 and TRBJ2-5, with 7 positions matching TRBD2. Germline-derived CDR1 and CDR2 are LNHDA and SQIVND (reference sequence). V shed 7 bases and J 5 bases; nucleotides not matched to a gene: 13. The CDR3 extends over 15 amino acids.

The V call is TRBV11-1, the J call TRBJ2-3; TRBD1 matches at 8 bases. Germline loops: CDR1 SGHAT, CDR2 FQDESV (reference sequence). The CDR3 runs to 15 residues. V dropped 4 bases and J dropped 3; count of bases not matched to a gene: 6. The CDR3 loop reads CASSSRQGLTDTQYF. In nucleotides, the CDR3 is TGTGCCAGCAGCTCTCGACAGGGGTTGACAGATACGCAGTATTTT.

This clonotype was counted a few times. The CDR3 DNA reads as TGTGCCAGCAGCTCCCCGGGGAGCGGGGTCTACGAGCAGTACTTC. It is translated as CASSSPGSGVYEQYF. The rearrangement links TRBV28 to TRBJ2-7; 7 positions match TRBD2. With 6 bases clipped from V and 3 bases from J, the junction kept 11 bases outside the gene matches. Germline-derived CDR1 and CDR2 are MDHEN and SYDVKM. This CDR3 is 15 amino acids long. The full variable domain, rest sourced from reference TRBV28 and TRBJ2-7, is DVKVTQSSRYLVKRTGEKVFLECVQDMDHENMFWYRQDPGLGLRLIYFSYDVKMKEKGDIPEGYSVSREKKERFSLILESASTNQTSMYLCASSSPGSGVYEQYFGPGTRLTVT.

This rearrangement joins TRBV11-1 to TRBJ2-3; the D gene is possibly TRBD2 (5 bases). This CDR3 region has 16 residues. The germline CDR1 and CDR2 sequences are SGHAT and FQDESV (reference sequence). Trimming left V 7 bases short and J 7 bases short, with 24 bases between. CDR3 amino acids: CASTEGRHSRGYTQYF. The DNA of the CDR3 is TGTGCCAGCACCGAAGGAAGGCACTCGCGAGGGTATACGCAGTATTTT.

The rearrangement links TRBV11-3 to TRBJ2-5, with a possible D match to TRBD1 (5 bases). V lost 5 bases and J 3 bases, leaving 16 bases between the germline ends. The CDR3 runs 15 residues. CDR1 and CDR2 from the germline V gene are SGHNT and YENEEA. CDR3 bases: TGTGCCAGCAGCCACTCTTACAGGCCCGAAGAGACCCAGTACTTC. Encoded protein: CASSHSYRPEETQYF.

This clonotype was recorded many times. V is TRBV9 and J is TRBJ2-3; 10 bases are shared with TRBD2. The CDR3 loop spans 17 amino acids. CDR1 and CDR2 (germline): SGDLS, YYNGEE. After removal of 0 bases from V and 2 bases from J, the junction contained 6 bases not matched to a gene. The CDR3 is CASSVAGTSAPTDTQYF. CDR3 nucleotide sequence: TGTGCCAGCAGCGTAGCTGGGACTAGCGCCCCCACAGATACGCAGTATTTT.

The chain uses TRBV5-1 and TRBJ1-3; 7 bases are shared with TRBD1. The CDR3 extends over 13 amino acids. Germline values: CDR1 SGHRS, CDR2 YFSETQ. The V gene end was trimmed by 2 bases and the J gene end by 8 bases; junction bases not matched to a gene: 4. CDR3 DNA sequence: TGCGCCAGCAGCTTTGACAGGGTTGACACCATATATTTT. It yields the protein CASSFDRVDTIYF.

This clonotype was recorded a few times. CDR3 DNA: TGTGCCAGCAGGATGGAGCAGGGCACAGATACGCAGTATTTT. Translation: CASRMEQGTDTQYF. The rearrangement joins TRBV6-2 or TRBV6-3 to TRBJ2-3; D uncertain. The ends were cut back, 6 bases at V and 1 base at J, with 11 bases in the middle. The germline V gene encodes CDR1 MNHEY and CDR2 SVGEGT. CDR3 length: 14 amino acids.

The gene calls are TRBV7-9 and TRBJ2-1; 7 bases agree with TRBD1. Trimming cost V 8 bases and J 6 bases; bases outside gene matches: 16. CDR3 length: 16 amino acids. Germline values: CDR1 SEHNR, CDR2 FQNEAQ (reference sequence). This CDR3 reads CASLRRQGLASNEQFF. CDR3 bases: TGTGCCAGCTTAAGGAGACAGGGATTAGCCTCCAATGAGCAGTTCTTC.

This rearrangement joins TRBV7-2 to TRBJ2-4; 12 bases fit TRBD2. The germline CDR1 and CDR2 sequences are SGHTA and FQGNSA. The junction had 2 bases not matched to a gene; V was cut back by 2 bases and J by 6 bases. The CDR3 is made up of 15 amino acids. CDR3 residues: CASSLLAGGSNIQYF. The DNA of the CDR3 is TGTGCCAGCAGCTTACTAGCGGGAGGGTCAAACATTCAGTACTTC.

This clonotype appeared many times. This rearrangement joins TRBV7-2 to TRBJ1-4, with 7 bases that match TRBD1. The CDR3 covers 16 residues. Losses at the gene ends were 5 bases for V and 0 bases for J; bases not matched to a gene: 6. The germline V gene encodes CDR1 SGHTA and CDR2 FQGNSA. CDR3 sequence: CASSRGQESTNEKLFF. CDR3 in DNA: TGTGCCAGCAGCCGAGGACAGGAGTCAACTAATGAAAAACTGTTTTTT.

This chain uses TRBV28 with TRBJ1-6; a weak D match, TRBD1 (5 bases). The length of the CDR3 is 15 residues. V was trimmed by 0 bases and J by 10 bases, leaving 13 bases between them. In germline, CDR1 is MDHEN, CDR2 SYDVKM. CDR3 nucleotides: TGTGCCAGCAGTTTATGGGCTTCCCGGGGGTCACCCCTCCACTTT. The encoded protein is CASSLWASRGSPLHF.

V gene TRBV24-1 combines with J gene TRBJ2-3; D is perhaps TRBD2 (5 bases). This CDR3 region has 15 residues. V was clipped by 6 bases and J by 3 bases, with 15 bases between them. Germline-derived CDR1 and CDR2 are KGHDR and SFDVKD. The CDR3 sequence: CATSLPGIGTDTQYF. CDR3 sequence (DNA): TGTGCCACCAGTTTACCGGGGATAGGAACAGATACGCAGTATTTT.

The V and J genes are TRBV28 and TRBJ1-1, with a possible D match to TRBD1 (5 bases). With 7 bases removed from V and 0 bases from J, the gap between germline ends came to 18 bases. Germline CDR1 and CDR2: MDHEN and SYDVKM. The CDR3 covers 16 residues. The CDR3 sequence is CASIERGRVMNTEAFF. CDR3 DNA sequence: TGTGCCAGCATCGAGAGGGGACGGGTAATGAACACTGAAGCTTTCTTT.